Below are 13 T cell receptor beta chains sequenced from a single sample in a study of blood T cells in healthy people across ages. A sample-barcoded 5' primer and a J-beta primer mix were used in a second PCR of roughly 7 to 12 cycles. TCRdb re-called the 5' RACE reads through MiXCR, storing one row per CDR3 protein. This sample has 750,000 to 950,000 distinct CDR3 sequences, with about 55% found just once. What was sequenced was blood. All receptors come from a man older than 75 in good health.

This chain links TRBV12-3 or TRBV12-4 with TRBJ2-6, with D maybe TRBD2 (5 bases). Trimming took off 4 bases at V and 1 base at J, with 11 bases between the two ends. This CDR3 has 16 residues. This chain's CDR3 is CASSSPWESGANVLTF. The CDR3 bases are TGTGCCAGCAGTTCCCCCTGGGAGTCTGGGGCCAACGTCCTGACTTTC.

This clonotype was counted a single time. The chain recombines TRBV12-3 or TRBV12-4 with TRBJ2-7; 11 bases map to TRBD2. The CDR3 totals 15 residues. V was clipped by 1 base and J by 6 bases; unmatched bases: 5. CDR3 sequence reads: CASSLVGLAAGEQYF. In nucleotides, the CDR3 is TGTGCCAGCAGTTTAGTGGGACTAGCGGCTGGCGAGCAGTACTTC.

The chain uses TRBV10-2 and TRBJ2-3; 7 bases match TRBD2. The V gene's germline CDR1 is WSHSY and CDR2 SAAADI. V shed 0 bases, J shed 4 bases, and the junction held 4 bases outside the gene matches. The CDR3 runs to 15 residues. The CDR3 DNA sequence: TGCGCCAGCAGTGAGTCTCCTGCGGGGGCAGATACGCAGTATTTT. It yields the protein CASSESPAGADTQYF.

This clonotype was counted a few times. The V call is TRBV7-2, the J call TRBJ2-7; perhaps D is TRBD1 or TRBD2 (5 bases each). The CDR3 spans 15 residues. Germline CDR1 is SGHTA and CDR2 is FQGNSA. Trimming left V 4 bases short and J 2 bases short, with 15 bases between. The CDR3: CASSSRQSEAYEQYF. CDR3 DNA: TGTGCCAGCAGCTCAAGACAGTCGGAGGCCTACGAGCAGTACTTC.

V and J are TRBV6-1 and TRBJ2-4, with D uncertain. Germline V lookup: CDR1 MNHNS, CDR2 SASEGT. V lost 0 bases and J lost 15, with 15 bases in between. The CDR3 loop spans 13 amino acids. The chain's CDR3 is CASSEAAPTIGYF. The CDR3 nucleotides read TGTGCCAGCAGTGAAGCTGCGCCTACAATAGGGTACTTC.

V and J are TRBV5-6 and TRBJ2-3; 10 bases match TRBD1. The CDR3 loop spans 14 amino acids. Germline V gene lookup returns CDR1 SGHDT and CDR2 YYEEEE. Trimming removed 3 bases from V and 7 bases from J; junction bases left unmatched: 5. The CDR3 coding sequence is TGTGCCAGCAGCTCGGTGGGACAGGGGAATACGCAGTATTTT. This codes for CASSSVGQGNTQYF.

V gene TRBV20-1 combines with J gene TRBJ2-4; D is unresolved. CDR3 size: 15 residues. The ends were cut back, 6 bases at V and 0 bases at J, with 15 bases in the middle. CDR1 is DFQATT, CDR2 SNEGSKA, per germline (reference sequence). The DNA for the CDR3 is TGCAGTGCCTCCCCTGGAGCCGCAGCCAAAAACATTCAGTACTTC. This sequence encodes CSASPGAAAKNIQYF.

The chain links TRBV7-6 to TRBJ1-5, with a tentative D call TRBD1 (5 bases). Germline lookup yields CDR1 SGHVS and CDR2 FNYEAQ. V lost 2 bases, J lost 5 bases, and 16 bases lay in between. CDR3 length: 16 amino acids. DNA of the CDR3: TGTGCCAGCAGCTTATCTACGGGGGGGAAATATCAGCCCCAGCATTTT. Translating gives CASSLSTGGKYQPQHF.

The J gene is TRBJ1-4, the V gene TRBV27; no firm D call. The CDR3 loop spans 15 amino acids. With 0 bases removed from V and 1 base from J, the gap between germline ends came to 6 bases. Per the germline V gene, CDR1 is MNHEY and CDR2 is SMNVEV (reference sequence). The CDR3: CASSLSLGTNEKLFF. In DNA form, the CDR3 reads TGTGCCAGCAGTTTATCTCTGGGAACTAATGAAAAACTGTTTTTT.

This chain joins TRBV3-1 and TRBJ2-5; 7 nucleotides line up with TRBD1. This CDR3 is 14 amino acids long. V lost 3 bases to trimming and J lost 5 bases; unmatched junction nucleotides: 6. Looked up from germline, CDR1 is LGHDT and CDR2 is YNNKEL (reference sequence). Here the CDR3 reads CASSHVDRAETQYF. Written as DNA, the CDR3 is TGTGCCAGCAGCCATGTTGACAGGGCGGAGACCCAGTACTTC.

With respect to this clonotype: Possible read error: a much larger clone is one base away. The V and J genes are TRBV20-1 and TRBJ2-7, with D perhaps TRBD1 or TRBD2 (6 bases each). Looked up from germline, CDR1 is DFQATT and CDR2 is SNEGSKA (reference sequence). This CDR3 is built from 15 residues. V lost 3 bases to trimming and J lost 3 bases, with 18 bases between them. The CDR3 spells CSARTDTGGGYEQYF. Here the CDR3 DNA reads TGCAGTGCTAGGACAGACACAGGAGGGGGCTACGAGCAGTACTTC.

The V gene is TRBV7-2, the J gene TRBJ2-7, with 8 bases matching TRBD2. With 5 bases clipped from V and 4 bases from J, the junction kept 10 bases outside the gene matches. This CDR3 spans 15 amino acids. In germline, CDR1 is SGHTA, CDR2 FQGNSA. The CDR3: CASSPRAGVEYEQYF. In nucleotides, the CDR3 is TGTGCCAGCAGCCCCCGAGCGGGGGTTGAGTACGAGCAGTACTTC.

CDR3 amino acids: CASRRAGQWHEQFF. The CDR3 bases are TGTGCCAGCAGACGCGCGGGACAGTGGCATGAGCAGTTCTTC. The chain uses TRBV6-5 and TRBJ2-1, with D possibly matching TRBD1 (7 bases). The CDR3 has 14 residues. With 6 bases removed from V and 8 bases from J, the gap between germline ends came to 17 bases. Germline V CDR1 and CDR2: MNHEY, SVGAGI.